Following are 5 T cell receptor beta chains from one sample sequenced in a study of low-dose radiotherapy and immunotherapy resistance in tumors. Time point described: after trial treatment. Documented treatment: LDRT plus nivolumab, ipilimumab, low-dose cyclophosphamide and aspirin (RACIN trial). Covering alpha and beta chains, TRAV- and TRBV-specific primers were used for the first-strand cDNA. Amplification, which lasted around 20 PCR cycles, used a constant-region primer and V-primer adapter to amplify TCRs. TCRdb reanalysed the reads using MiXCR and keeps one entry per CDR3 protein. There are 65,000 to 85,000 distinct CDR3 sequences in the sample; around 17% occur only once, and approximately 1.5% lies in the top ten. This sample comprised PBMCs, obtained after low-dose radiotherapy plus immunotherapy. Source of these receptors: a male donor with prostate cancer.

This clonotype was detected ten times or more. The V call is TRBV20-1, the J call TRBJ2-7, with D hard to call. Germline CDR1 DFQATT, CDR2 SNEGSKA (reference sequence). V dropped 0 bases and J dropped 5 bases, with 14 bases sitting between them. The CDR3 totals 14 residues. As DNA, the CDR3 is TGCAGTGCTAGAGATCCTATTAGTATCAACGAGCAGTACTTC. Its translation is CSARDPISINEQYF.

This clonotype was seen ten or more times. The chain is built from TRBV15 and TRBJ2-7; 9 positions agree with TRBD1. The CDR3 consists of 14 residues. Trimming cost V 4 bases and J 7 bases; bases outside gene matches: 8. Per germline, CDR1 LNHNV and CDR2 YYDKDF (reference sequence). The CDR3 loop is CATSTRQGDDEQYF. The CDR3 bases are TGTGCCACCAGCACTAGACAGGGGGATGATGAGCAGTACTTC.

This clonotype was counted a few times. The DNA of the CDR3 is TGTGCCAGCAGTGACCTAGCGGGAGCGCTAGATACGCAGTATTTT. This codes for CASSDLAGALDTQYF. This sequence joins TRBV28 and TRBJ2-3; 10 bases map to TRBD2. The CDR3 extends over 15 amino acids. CDR1 is MDHEN and CDR2 is SYDVKM in the germline V gene. The V and J ends lost 5 bases and 5 bases, in that order; junction bases with no gene match: 7.

Many counts were recorded for this clonotype. This chain uses TRBV27 with TRBJ1-3, with D possibly being TRBD1 (6 bases). Trimming shortened V by 3 bases and J by 2 bases, and 17 bases separated the two germline ends. The length of the CDR3 is 17 residues. The germline V gene has CDR1 MNHEY and CDR2 SMNVEV (reference sequence). CDR3 in DNA: TGTGCCAGCAGTTTGTCCGGTACAGGGATCGCTGGAAACACCATATATTTT. It is translated as CASSLSGTGIAGNTIYF.

This clonotype has a count of ten or more. The V gene is TRBV7-6, the J gene TRBJ2-2; 8 bases are a match to TRBD1. Looked up from germline, CDR1 is SGHVS and CDR2 is FNYEAQ. Trimming cost V 5 bases and J 1 base; bases outside gene matches: 12. The CDR3 totals 18 residues. The chain's CDR3 is CASSPRTGQAGNTGELFF. DNA of the CDR3: TGTGCCAGCAGCCCAAGGACAGGGCAGGCTGGGAACACCGGGGAGCTGTTTTTT.